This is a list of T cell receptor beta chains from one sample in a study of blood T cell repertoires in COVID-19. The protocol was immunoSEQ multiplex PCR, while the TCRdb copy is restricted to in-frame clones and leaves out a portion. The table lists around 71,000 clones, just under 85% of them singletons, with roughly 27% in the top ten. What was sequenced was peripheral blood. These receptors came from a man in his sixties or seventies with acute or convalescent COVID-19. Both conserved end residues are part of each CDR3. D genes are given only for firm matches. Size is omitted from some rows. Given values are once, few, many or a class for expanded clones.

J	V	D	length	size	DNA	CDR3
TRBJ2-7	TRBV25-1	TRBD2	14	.	TGTGCCAGCAGTAGGGGGACTAGCGGGTACGAGCAGTACTTC	CASSRGTSGYEQYF
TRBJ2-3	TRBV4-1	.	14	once	TGCGCCAGCAGACCGACACTGAGCACAGATACGCAGTATTTT	CASRPTLSTDTQYF
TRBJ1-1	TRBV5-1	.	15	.	TGCGCCAGCAGCTTGGGAGGGAGGATGAACACTGAAGCTTTCTTT	CASSLGGRMNTEAFF
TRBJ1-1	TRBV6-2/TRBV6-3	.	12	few	TGTGCCAGCAGTCTCGGGTCCTGGGAGGCTTTCTTT	CASSLGSWEAFF
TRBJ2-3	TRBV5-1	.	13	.	TGCGCCAGCAGCCCCTCGGGCACAGATACGCAGTATTTT	CASSPSGTDTQYF
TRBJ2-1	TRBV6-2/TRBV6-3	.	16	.	TGTGCCAGCAGCCACCGAGGTTTTGGCTCCTACAATGAGCAGTTCTTC	CASSHRGFGSYNEQFF
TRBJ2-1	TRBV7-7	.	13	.	TGTGCCAGCAGCTCGGACAGAGGCAATGAGCAGTTCTTC	CASSSDRGNEQFF
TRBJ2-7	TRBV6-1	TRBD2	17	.	TGTGCCAGCAGTGAAGAAGTTAGCGGGGACTTCTCCTACGAGCAGTACTTC	CASSEEVSGDFSYEQYF
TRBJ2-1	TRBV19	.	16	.	TGTGCCAGTAGTGGCAGTTCGAGGTGGATCAACAATGAGCAGTTCTTC	CASSGSSRWINNEQFF
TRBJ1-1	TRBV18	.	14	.	TGTGCCAGCTCACCACCGAGCCTGAACACTGAAGCTTTCTTT	CASSPPSLNTEAFF
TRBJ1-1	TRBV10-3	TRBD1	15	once	TGTGCCACGCTTCCAAACGCCGGGACAGGCAATGAAGCTTTCTTT	CATLPNAGTGNEAFF
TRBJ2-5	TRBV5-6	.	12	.	TGTGCCAGCAGCTCGTACCAAGAGACCCAGTACTTC	CASSSYQETQYF
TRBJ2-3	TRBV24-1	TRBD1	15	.	TGTGCCACCAGTGATGCAGGACAGGGGACAGATACGCAGTATTTT	CATSDAGQGTDTQYF
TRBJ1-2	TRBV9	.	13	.	TGTGCCAGCAGCGTAGGGGGCAACTATGGCTACACCTTC	CASSVGGNYGYTF
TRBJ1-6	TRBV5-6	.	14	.	TGTGCCAGCAGCTTGGAAGGGGGTATGTCACCCCTCCACTTT	CASSLEGGMSPLHF
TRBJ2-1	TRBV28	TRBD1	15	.	TGTGCCAGCAACCGGGACAGGGCTTCCTACAATGAGCAGTTCTTC	CASNRDRASYNEQFF
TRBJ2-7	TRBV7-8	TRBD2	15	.	TGTGCCAGCAGCACACTAGCGGGGTCGACCTACGAGCAGTACTTC	CASSTLAGSTYEQYF
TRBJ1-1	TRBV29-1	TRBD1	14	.	TGCAGCGTCTCCCCCGGAGGGGGCAACACTGAAGCTTTCTTT	CSVSPGGGNTEAFF
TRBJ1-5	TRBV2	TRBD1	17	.	TGTGCCAGCAGGGCCCTCGAACAGGGGGCCCTCAATCAGCCCCAGCATTTT	CASRALEQGALNQPQHF
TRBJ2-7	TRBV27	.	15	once	TGTGCCAGCAGTTGGTCCACAGGGAACCCCTACGAGCAGTACTTC	CASSWSTGNPYEQYF
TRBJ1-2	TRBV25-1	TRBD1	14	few	TGTGCCAGCAGTGGGGACAGAGATAACTATGGCTACACCTTC	CASSGDRDNYGYTF
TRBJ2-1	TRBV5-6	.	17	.	TGTGCCAGCAGACCACCCCCACTTCTTCGCTCCTACAATGAGCAGTTCTTC	CASRPPPLLRSYNEQFF
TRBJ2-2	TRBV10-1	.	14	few	TGCGCCAGCAGTGAAAGCGGTAACACCGGGGAGCTGTTTTTT	CASSESGNTGELFF
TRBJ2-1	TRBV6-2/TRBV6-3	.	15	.	TGTGCCAGCAGTTACTATGGGGCAGGGCAAGATGAGCAGTTCTTC	CASSYYGAGQDEQFF
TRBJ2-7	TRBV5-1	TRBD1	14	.	TGCGCCAGCAGTCGGGACAGGGGAACTTACGAGCAGTACTTC	CASSRDRGTYEQYF
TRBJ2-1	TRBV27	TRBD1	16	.	TGTGCCAGCAGTCCACGGGACAGGGCGTTTTCGTATGAGCAGTTCTTC	CASSPRDRAFSYEQFF
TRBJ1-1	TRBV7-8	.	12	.	TGTGCCAGCAGCCTAACTCTCACTGAAGCTTTCTTT	CASSLTLTEAFF